A selection of T cell receptor beta chains follows, all from one sample in a study of blood T cell repertoires in COVID-19. The data were produced by immunoSEQ multiplex PCR, yet TCRdb's version contains in-frame clones alone and is incomplete. The table has hundreds of thousands of clones, around 90% seen once. The specimen was peripheral blood. These receptor sequences come from a man aged 60-69 years with acute or convalescent COVID-19. CDR3s include the opening cysteine and the closing phenylalanine or tryptophan. A D gene is named only where the DNA matches it firmly. Clone size, where shown, is once, few, many, or a class for clones that have expanded.

V,size,D,J,CDR3,DNA
TRBV9,NA,TRBD2,TRBJ2-6,CASSARGALSSGANVLTF,TGTGCCAGCAGCGCGCGGGGGGCACTAAGCTCTGGGGCCAACGTCCTGACTTTC
TRBV9,NA,TRBD1,TRBJ1-2,CASSVGPVDRLGGYTF,TGTGCCAGCAGCGTAGGTCCAGTGGACAGGTTGGGCGGCTACACCTTC
TRBV3-1/TRBV3-2,few,NA,TRBJ1-5,CASSQSGMNQPQHF,TGTGCCAGCAGCCAGTCCGGTATGAATCAGCCCCAGCATTTT
TRBV12-3/TRBV12-4,NA,NA,TRBJ1-4,CASQGGGKLFF,TGTGCCAGCCAAGGGGGAGGGAAACTGTTTTTT
TRBV2,few,NA,TRBJ1-1,CASSTNTEAFF,TGTGCCAGCAGCACAAACACTGAAGCTTTCTTT
TRBV5-1,NA,NA,TRBJ1-3,CASSLASSGNTIYF,TGCGCCAGCAGCTTGGCGTCCTCTGGAAACACCATATATTTT
TRBV12-3/TRBV12-4,NA,NA,TRBJ2-1,CASSPLEDNEQFF,TGTGCCAGCAGCCCACTGGAGGACAATGAGCAGTTCTTC
TRBV6-2/TRBV6-3,NA,TRBD1,TRBJ1-4,CASSDGQGANEKLFF,TGTGCCAGCAGTGATGGACAGGGTGCTAATGAAAAACTGTTTTTT
TRBV2,NA,TRBD1,TRBJ1-5,CASSRDRGNQPQHF,TGTGCCAGCAGTCGGGACAGGGGCAATCAGCCCCAGCATTTT
TRBV28,NA,NA,TRBJ1-2,CASKRASTGPHVGYTF,TGTGCCAGCAAACGGGCATCTACAGGGCCCCATGTGGGCTACACCTTC
TRBV29-1,NA,TRBD1,TRBJ2-2,CSAMGTANTGELFF,TGCAGCGCCATGGGGACAGCGAACACCGGGGAGCTGTTTTTT
TRBV6-6,NA,NA,TRBJ1-1,CASGRGAFF,TGTGCCAGCGGAAGGGGAGCTTTCTTT
TRBV12-5,once,TRBD1,TRBJ2-1,CASGLGTGFGDEQFF,TGTGCTAGTGGTTTAGGGACAGGGTTCGGAGATGAGCAGTTCTTC
TRBV19,NA,NA,TRBJ2-7,CASSALPSETRTYEQYF,TGTGCCAGTAGTGCCCTCCCATCCGAGACACGGACCTACGAGCAGTACTTC
TRBV5-4,few,TRBD1,TRBJ1-2,CASSLQGGEIGGYTF,TGTGCCAGCAGCTTACAGGGGGGAGAAATAGGTGGCTACACCTTC
TRBV29-1,once,NA,TRBJ1-1,CSIWTIEAFF,TGCAGCATCTGGACAATTGAAGCTTTCTTT
TRBV12-5,NA,TRBD2,TRBJ2-2,CASGLVALTSGGLNTGELFF,TGTGCTAGTGGTTTGGTAGCCCTTACTAGCGGGGGGCTGAACACCGGGGAGCTGTTTTTT
TRBV7-2,NA,TRBD1,TRBJ1-2,CASSQTGLGVGYTF,TGTGCCAGCAGCCAGACAGGGTTAGGGGTGGGCTACACCTTC
TRBV2,once,NA,TRBJ1-4,CASSEGQVAPGKLFF,TGTGCCAGCAGTGAAGGACAGGTCGCGCCGGGAAAACTGTTTTTT
TRBV7-2,few,NA,TRBJ1-1,CASSPGRGNTEAFF,TGTGCCAGCAGCCCCGGGAGGGGGAACACTGAAGCTTTCTTT
TRBV19,NA,NA,TRBJ2-6,CASHNSGTGANVLTF,TGTGCCAGCCACAATTCGGGTACTGGGGCCAACGTCCTGACTTTC
TRBV5-1,NA,TRBD2,TRBJ2-1,CASSLDPLAGGYNEQFF,TGCGCCAGCAGCTTGGACCCCCTAGCGGGGGGCTACAATGAGCAGTTCTTC
TRBV2,NA,TRBD1,TRBJ1-5,CASSEVQGFISNQPQHF,TGTGCCAGCAGTGAAGTACAGGGGTTCATAAGCAATCAGCCCCAGCATTTT
TRBV27,once,TRBD1,TRBJ1-6,CASSFDRDRAPLHF,TGTGCCAGCAGTTTCGACAGGGACAGGGCACCCCTCCACTTT
TRBV7-9,NA,TRBD1,TRBJ1-4,CASSLGAGGNEKLFF,TGTGCCAGCAGCTTAGGGGCAGGGGGGAATGAAAAACTGTTTTTT
TRBV4-1,once,NA,TRBJ1-5,CASSQEGVGLSPQHF,TGCGCCAGCAGCCAAGAAGGAGTAGGTTTATCGCCCCAGCATTTT
TRBV7-9,NA,TRBD1,TRBJ2-5,CASSLGGTGGRETQYF,TGTGCCAGCAGCTTAGGAGGGACAGGGGGTCGAGAGACCCAGTACTTC
TRBV28,NA,TRBD1,TRBJ2-5,CASSPSGTGMKETQYF,TGTGCCAGCAGTCCTTCCGGGACAGGGATGAAGGAGACCCAGTACTTC
TRBV28,NA,NA,TRBJ2-7,CASSGWPIGDEQYF,TGTGCCAGCAGTGGGTGGCCAATAGGGGACGAGCAGTACTTC
TRBV19,NA,TRBD1,TRBJ2-5,CATRDRGGVWETQYF,TGTGCCACCAGGGACAGGGGTGGCGTTTGGGAGACCCAGTACTTC
TRBV19,NA,NA,TRBJ1-6,CASSTRVLGNSPLHF,TGTGCCAGTAGTACCCGGGTCCTTGGGAATTCACCCCTCCACTTT
TRBV5-6,NA,TRBD2,TRBJ2-7,CASSLGGGRVDYEQYF,TGTGCCAGCAGCTTGGGTGGCGGGAGGGTAGACTACGAGCAGTACTTC
TRBV5-4,NA,NA,TRBJ1-3,CASSPSTGTYGNTIYF,TGTGCCAGCAGTCCTTCGACCGGGACATATGGAAACACCATATATTTT
TRBV18,NA,NA,TRBJ2-7,CASSPLQGSSLDEQYF,TGTGCCAGCTCACCCCTCCAGGGAAGCAGCCTCGACGAGCAGTACTTC
TRBV6-2/TRBV6-3,NA,NA,TRBJ2-7,CASTPWGNSYEQYF,TGTGCCAGCACCCCCTGGGGCAACTCCTACGAGCAGTACTTC
TRBV5-1,once,NA,TRBJ1-3,CASSLGQVLSGNTIYF,TGCGCCAGCAGCTTGGGACAGGTCCTCTCTGGAAACACCATATATTTT
TRBV3-1/TRBV3-2,NA,TRBD1,TRBJ2-7,CASSQVSSTRSRFRGSRSYEQYF,TGTGCCAGCAGCCAAGTTTCCTCAACCCGATCACGCTTCAGGGGGTCCCGTTCCTACGAGCAGTACTTC
TRBV19,NA,NA,TRBJ2-6,CASTVDNSGANVLTF,TGTGCCAGTACTGTGGACAACTCTGGGGCCAACGTCCTGACTTTC
TRBV3-1/TRBV3-2,NA,NA,TRBJ2-7,CASSQFTLGLSEQYF,TGTGCCAGCAGCCAATTCACCCTAGGACTATCGGAGCAGTACTTC
TRBV2,NA,TRBD2,TRBJ2-1,CASSALLAGRGGNEQFF,TGTGCCAGCAGTGCTCTACTAGCTGGGCGGGGGGGCAATGAGCAGTTCTTC
TRBV12-1,NA,NA,TRBJ2-5,CARGGTTGGTQYF,TGTGCCAGGGGTGGGACAACAGGGGGGACCCAGTACTTC
TRBV1,NA,NA,TRBJ2-2,CTSSPGTGKAGELFF,TGCACCAGCAGCCCGGGGACAGGGAAGGCCGGGGAGCTGTTTTTT
TRBV7-9,once,NA,TRBJ1-2,CASKTAGYGGYTF,TGTGCCAGCAAGACAGCGGGATACGGGGGCTACACCTTC
TRBV9,NA,TRBD1,TRBJ2-3,CASSAGGAVDTQYF,TGTGCCAGCAGCGCAGGGGGCGCCGTAGATACGCAGTATTTT
TRBV2,NA,NA,TRBJ2-6,CASSETLIGSGANVLTF,TGTGCCAGCAGTGAAACTCTTATCGGGTCTGGGGCCAACGTCCTGACTTTC
TRBV7-2,NA,TRBD1,TRBJ2-6,CASSLAGQGLSGANVLTF,TGTGCCAGCAGCTTAGCGGGACAGGGTCTCTCTGGGGCCAACGTCCTGACTTTC
TRBV4-3,NA,TRBD2,TRBJ2-7,CASSPSGGYEQYF,TGCGCCAGCAGCCCTAGCGGGGGGTACGAGCAGTACTTC
TRBV5-1,NA,TRBD1,TRBJ1-4,CASRTGRDEKLFF,TGCGCCAGCCGGACAGGGCGGGATGAAAAACTGTTTTTT
TRBV20-1,few,NA,TRBJ1-1,CSPFRNTEAFF,TGCAGTCCCTTTCGGAACACTGAAGCTTTCTTT
TRBV29-1,NA,NA,TRBJ1-4,CSVEPGEGEKLFF,TGCAGCGTTGAACCAGGGGAGGGTGAAAAACTGTTTTTT
TRBV14,NA,NA,TRBJ2-5,CASSQVRETQYF,TGTGCCAGCAGCCAAGTTCGGGAGACCCAGTACTTC